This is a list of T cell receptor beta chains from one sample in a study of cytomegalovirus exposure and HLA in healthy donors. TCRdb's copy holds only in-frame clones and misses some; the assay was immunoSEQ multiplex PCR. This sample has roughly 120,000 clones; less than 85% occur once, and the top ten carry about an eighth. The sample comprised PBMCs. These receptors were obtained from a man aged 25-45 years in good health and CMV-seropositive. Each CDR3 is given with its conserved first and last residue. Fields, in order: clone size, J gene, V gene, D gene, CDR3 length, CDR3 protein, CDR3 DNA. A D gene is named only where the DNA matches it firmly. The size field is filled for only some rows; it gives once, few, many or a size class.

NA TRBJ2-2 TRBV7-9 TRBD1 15 CASSPSQGASGELFF TGTGCCAGCAGTCCCTCCCAGGGGGCCTCCGGGGAGCTGTTTTTT
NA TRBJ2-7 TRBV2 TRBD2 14 CASSQGGGPYEQYF TGTGCCAGCAGCCAGGGCGGGGGGCCCTACGAGCAGTACTTC
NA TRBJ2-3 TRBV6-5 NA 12 CASSYRPGTQYF TGTGCCAGCAGTTACAGGCCAGGCACGCAGTATTTT
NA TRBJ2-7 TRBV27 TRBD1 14 CASSPGTGGAGQYF TGTGCCAGCAGCCCCGGGACAGGGGGCGCCGGGCAGTACTTC
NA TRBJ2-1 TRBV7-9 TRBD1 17 CASSSTSWGQGYNEQFF TGTGCCAGCAGCTCAACTTCGTGGGGACAGGGTTACAATGAGCAGTTCTTC
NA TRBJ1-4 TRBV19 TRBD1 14 CASSRQGPNEKLFF TGTGCCAGTAGCCGACAGGGGCCTAATGAAAAACTGTTTTTT
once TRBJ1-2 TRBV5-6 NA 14 CASSPASRIWGYTF TGTGCCAGCAGCCCGGCGTCTAGGATCTGGGGCTACACCTTC
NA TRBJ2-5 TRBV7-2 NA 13 CASSSYYRETQYF TGTGCCAGCAGCTCCTACTACCGGGAGACCCAGTACTTC
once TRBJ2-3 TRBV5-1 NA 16 CASSSLGNYYTDTQYF TGCGCCAGCAGCTCGCTCGGGAATTATTACACAGATACGCAGTATTTT
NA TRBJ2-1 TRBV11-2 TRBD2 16 CASSGRTSQTYNEQFF TGTGCCAGCAGCGGGCGGACTAGCCAGACCTACAATGAGCAGTTCTTC
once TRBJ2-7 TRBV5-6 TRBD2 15 CASSGGAGFSYEQYF TGTGCCAGCAGCGGGGGAGCGGGGTTCTCCTACGAGCAGTACTTC
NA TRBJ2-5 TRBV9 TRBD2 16 CASSPSWRGTQETQYF TGTGCCAGCAGCCCTAGCTGGCGGGGGACCCAAGAGACCCAGTACTTC
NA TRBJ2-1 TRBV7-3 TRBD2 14 CASRVSGGADEQFF TGTGCCAGCAGGGTTAGCGGGGGGGCCGATGAGCAGTTCTTC
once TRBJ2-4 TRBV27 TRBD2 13 CASSLMGEGIQYF TGTGCCAGCAGTTTAATGGGGGAGGGCATTCAGTACTTC
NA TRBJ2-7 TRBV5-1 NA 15 CASSVSQGGPYEQYF TGCGCCAGCAGCGTATCTCAGGGAGGCCCCTACGAGCAGTACTTC
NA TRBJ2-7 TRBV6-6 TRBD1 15 CASRAPGQARYEQYF TGTGCCAGCAGAGCCCCGGGACAGGCAAGGTACGAGCAGTACTTC
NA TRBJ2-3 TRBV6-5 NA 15 CASRERVSQSDTQYF TGTGCCTCGAGAGAGAGGGTCTCCCAGTCCGATACGCAGTATTTT